The rows below give T cell receptor beta chains drawn from one sample of a study of blood T cell repertoires in COVID-19. Here immunoSEQ multiplex PCR was the method, and the copy in TCRdb shows in-frame clones only, minus some. The sample lists 140,000 or so clones, 65% to 85% occurring once. Specimen: peripheral blood. The source is a woman aged 50 to 60 with acute or convalescent COVID-19. CDR3s include the opening cysteine and the closing phenylalanine or tryptophan. The D gene is left open where the match is weak. Part of the rows lack a size; the others show once, few, many or a class for expanded clones.

CASSYGTGTAFF	TGTGCCAGCAGTTATGGGACAGGGACAGCTTTCTTT	TRBD1	-	TRBV6-5	TRBJ1-1
CASSQNEGGEQYF	TGTGCCAGCAGCCAAAATGAAGGCGGCGAGCAGTACTTC	-	-	TRBV3-1/TRBV3-2	TRBJ2-7
CASRSVSNTEAFF	TGTGCCAGCAGGTCGGTGTCGAACACTGAAGCTTTCTTT	-	few	TRBV7-3	TRBJ1-1
CASSLLAGMEQYF	TGTGCCAGCAGCTTACTAGCGGGGATGGAGCAGTACTTC	TRBD2	-	TRBV11-3	TRBJ2-7
CAISEGSPYSNQPQHF	TGTGCCATCAGTGAGGGCAGTCCGTATAGCAATCAGCCCCAGCATTTT	-	-	TRBV10-3	TRBJ1-5
CASSMGTPVEAFF	TGTGCCAGTAGTATGGGGACTCCGGTTGAAGCTTTCTTT	-	-	TRBV19	TRBJ1-1
CASSQEGLPVGAGELFF	TGCGCCAGCAGCCAAGAGGGATTACCGGTCGGGGCCGGGGAGCTGTTTTTT	-	-	TRBV4-3	TRBJ2-2
CASSLEIPRDSSYGYTF	TGTGCCAGCAGTTTAGAAATACCCCGGGACAGCTCCTATGGCTACACCTTC	TRBD1	-	TRBV27	TRBJ1-2
CASNIQAGGYNEQFF	TGTGCCAGCAACATTCAAGCGGGGGGTTACAATGAGCAGTTCTTC	TRBD2	-	TRBV7-2	TRBJ2-1
CASSTGLAGGWLF	TGTGCCAGCAGCACCGGACTAGCGGGGGGATGGCTCTTC	-	once	TRBV21-1	TRBJ2-1
CASSQGSSGNTIYF	TGTGCCAGCAGCCAGGGGAGCTCTGGAAACACCATATATTTT	-	-	TRBV3-1/TRBV3-2	TRBJ1-3
CASSQAGTGREKLFF	TGTGCCAGCAGCCAAGCCGGGACAGGGAGGGAAAAACTGTTTTTT	TRBD1	once	TRBV4-2	TRBJ1-4
CASSLAGGGGNQPQHF	TGTGCCAGCAGCTTAGCTGGCGGGGGTGGCAATCAGCCCCAGCATTTT	-	-	TRBV7-9	TRBJ1-5
CASSASGAGNSPLHF	TGTGCCAGCAGTGCTTCAGGGGCCGGTAATTCACCCCTCCACTTT	-	-	TRBV27	TRBJ1-6
CAWRGGVGYTF	TGTGCCTGGAGGGGAGGGGTTGGCTACACCTTC	-	few	TRBV30	TRBJ1-2
CASSQRQPANEKLFF	TGTGCCAGCAGCCAGCGACAGCCGGCGAATGAAAAACTGTTTTTT	-	-	TRBV7-2	TRBJ1-4
CASETTGTGRNSPLHF	TGTGCCAGCGAAACGACCGGGACAGGGAGAAATTCACCCCTCCACTTT	TRBD1	-	TRBV28	TRBJ1-6
CASSWDRYYGYTF	TGTGCCAGTAGTTGGGACAGGTACTATGGCTACACCTTC	TRBD1	-	TRBV19	TRBJ1-2
CASSSGQGGDTQYF	TGCGCCAGCAGCTCCGGACAGGGGGGCGATACGCAGTATTTT	TRBD1	-	TRBV5-1	TRBJ2-3
CASSGGGSSYNSPLHF	TGTGCCAGCAGCGGCGGGGGGAGCTCCTATAATTCACCCCTCCACTTT	-	many	TRBV7-9	TRBJ1-6
CASRSVGVTGEKLFF	TGCGCCAGCAGGAGTGTGGGAGTTACAGGGGAAAAACTGTTTTTT	-	-	TRBV23-1	TRBJ1-4
CASSYRVDGNQPQHF	TGTGCCAGCAGCTACAGGGTAGACGGCAATCAGCCCCAGCATTTT	-	few	TRBV5-5	TRBJ1-5
CASSRDYYSTDTQYF	TGCGCCAGCAGCAGGGACTACTATTCCACAGATACGCAGTATTTT	TRBD2	-	TRBV4-3	TRBJ2-3
CSAHIAPGIRPMNTEAFF	TGCAGCGCTCATATCGCCCCAGGCATTCGTCCCATGAACACTGAAGCTTTCTTT	-	-	TRBV29-1	TRBJ1-1
CASSPLPTGGITFF	TGTGCCAGCTCACCTCTACCGACAGGGGGTATAACTTTCTTT	TRBD1	-	TRBV18	TRBJ1-1
CASSTDEQFF	TGTGCCAGCAGTACGGATGAGCAGTTCTTC	-	-	TRBV7-2	TRBJ2-1
CASSQDHNSPLHF	TGTGCCTCATCACAGGATCATAATTCACCCCTCCACTTT	-	-	TRBV30	TRBJ1-6
CASSYPTGGYSNQPQHF	TGTGCCAGCAGTTACCCGACAGGGGGGTATAGCAATCAGCCCCAGCATTTT	TRBD1	few	TRBV6-2/TRBV6-3	TRBJ1-5
CASSQAPGGIYGYTF	TGTGCCAGCAGCCAGGCACCAGGGGGAATCTATGGCTACACCTTC	TRBD1	once	TRBV3-1/TRBV3-2	TRBJ1-2
CATSGTGREPLHF	TGTGCCACTTCCGGGACAGGAAGGGAGCCCCTCCACTTT	TRBD1	-	TRBV19	TRBJ1-6
CASSLVSGGNDSPLHF	TGTGCCAGCAGCTTAGTCTCGGGGGGGAATGATTCACCCCTCCACTTT	-	-	TRBV7-2	TRBJ1-6
CASSLGAGQGSEETQYF	TGTGCCAGCAGCTTGGGGGCTGGACAGGGTAGTGAAGAGACCCAGTACTTC	TRBD1	-	TRBV5-4	TRBJ2-5
CASSVQQGRYDGYTF	TGTGCCAGCAGCGTACAACAGGGCAGATACGATGGCTACACCTTC	-	-	TRBV27	TRBJ1-2
CASSQDPGRGGYTF	TGCGCCAGCAGCCAAGATCCGGGTCGGGGTGGCTACACCTTC	-	-	TRBV4-3	TRBJ1-2
CASRRDTNTEAFF	TGTGCCAGCAGAAGGGACACGAACACTGAAGCTTTCTTT	-	-	TRBV2	TRBJ1-1
CASRPGLAVNTGELFF	TGTGCCAGTAGGCCTGGACTAGCGGTGAACACCGGGGAGCTGTTTTTT	TRBD2	-	TRBV19	TRBJ2-2